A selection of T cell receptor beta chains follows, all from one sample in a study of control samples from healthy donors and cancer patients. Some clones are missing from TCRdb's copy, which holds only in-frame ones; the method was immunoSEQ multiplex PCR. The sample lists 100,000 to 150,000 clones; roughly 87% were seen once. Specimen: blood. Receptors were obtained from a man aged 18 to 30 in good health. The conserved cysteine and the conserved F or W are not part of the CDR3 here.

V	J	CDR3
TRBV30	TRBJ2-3	AWSPGSDTQY
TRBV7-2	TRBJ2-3	ASRQDPLTRHTQY
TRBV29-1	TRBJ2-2	SVGGGDTPPATGELF
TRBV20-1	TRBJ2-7	SASGTGKFEQY
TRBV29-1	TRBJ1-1	SVEDPWNTEAF
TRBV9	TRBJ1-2	ASSYSVIQEEEYGYT
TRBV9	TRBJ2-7	ASSQGLEGIYEQY
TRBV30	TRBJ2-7	ACAGTTLYEQY
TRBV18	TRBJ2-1	ASSPKRAGGGNEQF
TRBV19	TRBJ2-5	ASSVDIQETQY
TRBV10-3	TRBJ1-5	AISDSYQPQH
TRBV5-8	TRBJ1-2	ASSFGPRTAYGYT
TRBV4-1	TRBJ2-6	ASSQEPGQHISGANVLT
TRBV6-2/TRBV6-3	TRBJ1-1	ASSYSKWTKDTEAF
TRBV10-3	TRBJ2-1	AISGPFSRFDEQF
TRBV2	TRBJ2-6	ASTSSGANVLT
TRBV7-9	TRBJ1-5	ASSQGGRIRQPQH
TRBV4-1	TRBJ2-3	ASSQGSDVSDTQY
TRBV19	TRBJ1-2	ASSVAQNYGYT
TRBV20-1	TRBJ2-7	SARDPPEQY
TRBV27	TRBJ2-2	ASSLTGELF
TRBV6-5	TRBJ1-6	ASSFLGGGNSPLH
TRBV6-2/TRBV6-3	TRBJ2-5	ASGQGLAENPWTQY
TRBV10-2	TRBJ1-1	ASRGFSDSHTEAF
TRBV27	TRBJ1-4	ASSLVATGGGFREKLF